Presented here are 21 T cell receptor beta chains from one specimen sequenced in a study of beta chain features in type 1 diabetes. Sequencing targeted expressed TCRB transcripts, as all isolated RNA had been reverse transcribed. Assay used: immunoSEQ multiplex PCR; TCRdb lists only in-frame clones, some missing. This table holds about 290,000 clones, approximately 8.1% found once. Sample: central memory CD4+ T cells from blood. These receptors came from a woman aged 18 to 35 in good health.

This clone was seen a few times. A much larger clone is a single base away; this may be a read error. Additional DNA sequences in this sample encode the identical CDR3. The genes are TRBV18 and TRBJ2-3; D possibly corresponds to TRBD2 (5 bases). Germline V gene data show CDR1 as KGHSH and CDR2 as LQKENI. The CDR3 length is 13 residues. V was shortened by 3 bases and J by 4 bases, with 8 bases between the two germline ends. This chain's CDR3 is CASSPRDADTQYF. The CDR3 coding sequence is TGTGCCAGCTCACCCCGGGATGCAGATACGCAGTATTTT. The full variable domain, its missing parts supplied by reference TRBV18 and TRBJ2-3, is NAGVMQNPRHLVRRRGQEARLRCSPMKGHSHVYWYRQLPEEGLKFMVYLQKENIIDESGMPKERFSAEFPKEGPSILRIQQVVRGDSAAYFCASSPRDADTQYFGPGTRLTVL.

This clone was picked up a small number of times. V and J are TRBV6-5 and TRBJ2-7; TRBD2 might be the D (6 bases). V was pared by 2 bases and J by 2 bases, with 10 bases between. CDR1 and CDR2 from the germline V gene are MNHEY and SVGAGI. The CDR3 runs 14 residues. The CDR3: CASSYRDSTYEQYF. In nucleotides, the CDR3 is TGTGCCAGCAGTTACCGGGACTCGACCTACGAGCAGTACTTC.

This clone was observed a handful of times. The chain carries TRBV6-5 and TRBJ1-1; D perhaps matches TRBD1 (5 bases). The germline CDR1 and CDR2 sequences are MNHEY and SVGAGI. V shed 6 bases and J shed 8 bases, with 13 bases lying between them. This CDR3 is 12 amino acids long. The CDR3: CASSHRQSEAFF. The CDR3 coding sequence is TGTGCCAGCAGCCACAGACAGAGCGAAGCTTTCTTT.

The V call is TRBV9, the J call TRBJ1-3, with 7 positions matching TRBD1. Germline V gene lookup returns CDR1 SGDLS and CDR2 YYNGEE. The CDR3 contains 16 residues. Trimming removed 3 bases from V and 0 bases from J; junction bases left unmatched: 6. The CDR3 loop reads CASSAGTADSGNTIYF. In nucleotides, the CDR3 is TGTGCCAGCAGCGCCGGGACAGCGGACTCTGGAAACACCATATATTTT.

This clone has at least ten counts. The CDR3 region has the DNA TGTGCCAGCAGCCGACCGACGGCTGCTAACTATGGCTACACCTTC. Protein product: CASSRPTAANYGYTF. The chain links TRBV28 to TRBJ1-2; D call uncertain. CDR1 and CDR2 from the germline V gene are MDHEN and SYDVKM. The V and J ends lost 6 bases and 0 bases respectively, with 14 bases between them. The CDR3 covers 15 residues.

CDR3: CASSQVAGGAYNEQFF. The CDR3 DNA is TGCGCCAGCAGCCAAGTAGCCGGGGGGGCCTACAATGAGCAGTTCTTC. The chain carries TRBV4-1 and TRBJ2-1; TRBD2 matches at 8 bases. This CDR3 region has 16 residues. Trimming cost V 1 base and J 2 bases; bases outside gene matches: 4. Per the germline V gene, CDR1 is MGHRA and CDR2 is YSYEKL.

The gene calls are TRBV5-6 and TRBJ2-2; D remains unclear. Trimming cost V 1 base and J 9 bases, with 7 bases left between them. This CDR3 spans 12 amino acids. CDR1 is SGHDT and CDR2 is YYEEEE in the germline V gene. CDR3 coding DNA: TGTGCCAGCAGCTTGACCGAATGGGAGCTGTTTTTT. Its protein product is CASSLTEWELFF.

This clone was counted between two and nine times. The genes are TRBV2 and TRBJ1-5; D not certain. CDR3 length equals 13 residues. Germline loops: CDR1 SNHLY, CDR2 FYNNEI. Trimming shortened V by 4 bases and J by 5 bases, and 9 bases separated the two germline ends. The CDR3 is CASSVGKYQPQHF. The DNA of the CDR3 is TGTGCCAGCAGTGTAGGCAAATATCAGCCCCAGCATTTT.

CDR3 nucleotides: TGTGCCAGCAGCCGCGACGGGTTCTACGAGCAGTACTTC. It is translated as CASSRDGFYEQYF. V and J are TRBV11-3 and TRBJ2-7; no definite D call. The CDR3 contains 13 residues. Per the germline V gene, CDR1 is SGHNT and CDR2 is YENEEA. V lost 5 bases and J lost 3, with 11 bases in between.

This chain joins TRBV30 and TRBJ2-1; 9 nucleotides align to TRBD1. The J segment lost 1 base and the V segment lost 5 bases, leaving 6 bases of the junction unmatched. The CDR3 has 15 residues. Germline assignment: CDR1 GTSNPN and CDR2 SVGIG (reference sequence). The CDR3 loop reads CAWYKQGASYNEQFF. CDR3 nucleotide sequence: TGTGCCTGGTACAAACAGGGGGCTTCCTACAATGAGCAGTTCTTC.

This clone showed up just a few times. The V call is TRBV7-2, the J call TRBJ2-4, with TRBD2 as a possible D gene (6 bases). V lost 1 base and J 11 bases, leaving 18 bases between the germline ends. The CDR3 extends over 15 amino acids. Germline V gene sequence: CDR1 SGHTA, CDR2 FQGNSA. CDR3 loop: CASSLGSWGAGVQYF. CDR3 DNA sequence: TGTGCCAGCAGCTTAGGGTCCTGGGGAGCGGGTGTTCAGTACTTC. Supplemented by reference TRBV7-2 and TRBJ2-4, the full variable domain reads GAGVSQSPSNKVTEKGKDVELRCDPISGHTALYWYRQSLGQGLEFLIYFQGNSAPDKSGLPSDRFSAERTGGSVSTLTIQRTQQEDSAVYLCASSLGSWGAGVQYFGAGTRLSVL.

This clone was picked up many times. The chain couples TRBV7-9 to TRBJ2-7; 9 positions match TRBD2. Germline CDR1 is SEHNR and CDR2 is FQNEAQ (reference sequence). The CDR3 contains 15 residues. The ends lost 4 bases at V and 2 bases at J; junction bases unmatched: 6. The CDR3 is CASSSLAGLTYEQYF. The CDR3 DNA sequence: TGTGCCAGCAGCTCTCTAGCGGGGCTCACCTACGAGCAGTACTTC.

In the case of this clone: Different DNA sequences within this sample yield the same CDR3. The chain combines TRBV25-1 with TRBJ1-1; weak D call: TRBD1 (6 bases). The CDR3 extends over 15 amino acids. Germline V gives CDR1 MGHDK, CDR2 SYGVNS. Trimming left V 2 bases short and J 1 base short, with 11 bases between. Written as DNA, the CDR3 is TGTGCCAGCAGTGAAGGTACAGGGCGGAACACTGAAGCTTTCTTT. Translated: CASSEGTGRNTEAFF.

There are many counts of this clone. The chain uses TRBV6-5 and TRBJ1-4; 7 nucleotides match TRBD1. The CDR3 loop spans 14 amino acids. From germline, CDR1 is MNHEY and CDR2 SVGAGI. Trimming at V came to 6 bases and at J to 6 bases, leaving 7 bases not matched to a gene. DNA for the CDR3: TGTGCCAGCAGAAAACAGGGGCAGGATGAAAAACTGTTTTTT. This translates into CASRKQGQDEKLFF.

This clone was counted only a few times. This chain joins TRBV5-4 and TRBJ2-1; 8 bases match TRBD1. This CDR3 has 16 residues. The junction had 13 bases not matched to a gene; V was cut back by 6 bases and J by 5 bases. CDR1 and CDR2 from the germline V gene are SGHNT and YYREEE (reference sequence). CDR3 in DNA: TGTGCCAGCACCCCACCGGACAGGGTAGGCCACAATGAGCAGTTCTTC. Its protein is CASTPPDRVGHNEQFF.

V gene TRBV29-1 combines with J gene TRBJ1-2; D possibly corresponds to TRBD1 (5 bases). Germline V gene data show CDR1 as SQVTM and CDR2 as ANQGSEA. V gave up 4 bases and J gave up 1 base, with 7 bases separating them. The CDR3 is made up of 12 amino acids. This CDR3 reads CSVARVNYGYTF. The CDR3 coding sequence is TGCAGCGTTGCCAGGGTTAACTATGGCTACACCTTC.

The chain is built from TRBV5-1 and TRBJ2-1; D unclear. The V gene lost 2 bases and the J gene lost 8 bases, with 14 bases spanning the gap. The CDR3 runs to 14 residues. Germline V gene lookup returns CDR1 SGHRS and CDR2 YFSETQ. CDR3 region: CASSLAGPVDEQFF. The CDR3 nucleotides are TGCGCCAGCAGCTTAGCCGGGCCGGTCGATGAGCAGTTCTTC. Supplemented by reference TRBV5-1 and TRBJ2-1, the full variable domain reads KAGVTQTPRYLIKTRGQQVTLSCSPISGHRSVSWYQQTPGQGLQFLFEYFSETQRNKGNFPGRFSGRQFSNSRSEMNVSTLELGDSALYLCASSLAGPVDEQFFGPGTRLTVL.

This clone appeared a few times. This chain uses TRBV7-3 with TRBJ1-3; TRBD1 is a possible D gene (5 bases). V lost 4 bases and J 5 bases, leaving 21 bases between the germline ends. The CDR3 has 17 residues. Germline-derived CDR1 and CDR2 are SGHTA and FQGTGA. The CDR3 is CASSSNPGTPSRNTIYF. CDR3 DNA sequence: TGTGCCAGCAGCTCAAACCCTGGGACCCCCAGCAGAAACACCATATATTTT.

The DNA for the CDR3 is TGTGCCAGCAGTTACATGACAGGGCTCACCTACGAGCAGTACTTC. It specifies CASSYMTGLTYEQYF. The chain uses TRBV27 and TRBJ2-7; TRBD1 agrees at 7 bases. Germline trimming cut 4 bases from V and 2 bases from J; bases unmatched to any gene: 8. The CDR3 consists of 15 residues. Germline loops: CDR1 MNHEY, CDR2 SMNVEV (reference sequence).

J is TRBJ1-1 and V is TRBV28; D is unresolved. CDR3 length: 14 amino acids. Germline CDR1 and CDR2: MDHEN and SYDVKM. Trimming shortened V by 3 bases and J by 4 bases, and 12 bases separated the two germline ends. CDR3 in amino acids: CASSFIWEGTEAFF. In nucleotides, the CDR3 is TGTGCCAGCAGTTTCATCTGGGAGGGCACTGAAGCTTTCTTT.

CDR3: CASSRNRDRLSPLHF. CDR3 nucleotides: TGTGCCAGCAGCCGGAATAGGGACCGACTTTCACCCCTCCACTTT. The chain recombines TRBV5-4 with TRBJ1-6, with D perhaps matching TRBD1 (5 bases). Deletions cut 4 bases from V and 9 bases from J, with 17 bases between. This CDR3 has 15 amino acids. Germline CDR1 reads SGHNT; CDR2 reads YYREEE (reference sequence).